Below, one T cell receptor (beta chain) is given with its context. Its antigen is undetermined. RNA transcripts were the template for amplifying TCR beta CDR3 regions. An initial round of RT-PCR targeting the TCR CDR3 relied on the HTBI primer set. TCRdb re-called the multiplex PCR reads with MiXCR, one entry per CDR3 protein. Of about 840,000 distinct CDR3 sequences in the sample, roughly 40% are singletons; the top ten hold over 8%. The source of the sample is a study of T cells in Graves' hyperthyroidism and ophthalmopathy. Points from the study as a whole: Separating ophthalmopathy from stable hyperthyroidism was achieved by a 13 V-J model.

An absence of ophthalmopathy progression within 18 months meant stable Graves' hyperthyroidism. Each patient was aged 18 to 65 and had newly diagnosed hyperthyroidism of under 2 months' duration. The length of the CDR3 is 16 residues. V was pared by 10 bases and J by 2 bases, with 14 bases of the junction left unmatched. The germline CDR1 and CDR2 sequences are ENHRY and SYGVKD. The receptor was isolated from a man aged 18 to 29 with Graves' hyperthyroidism. The V and J genes are TRBV10-3 and TRBJ1-5, with 7 positions matching TRBD1. The sequenced sample was blood. The CDR3 coding sequence is TGTGCCAGCAATGTGGTGGCAGGGGGTGGCAATCAGCCCCAGCATTTT. Amino acids: CASNVVAGGGNQPQHF.